The clone carrying this TCR beta chain was detected a few times. The record originates from a study of T cells in Graves' hyperthyroidism and ophthalmopathy. Amplification of TCR beta CDR3 regions was performed using RNA transcripts as template. An initial round of RT-PCR targeting the TCR CDR3 relied on the HTBI primer set. TCRdb independently ran MiXCR on the multiplex PCR reads; one entry per CDR3 protein. The sample consists of under 550,000 distinct CDR3 sequences, approximately 15% of them appearing once. The source is a woman between 18 and 29 years old with Graves' hyperthyroidism. The sample consisted of blood.

The CDR3 sequence is CASSLVWTGLFSPLHF. The CDR3, as DNA: TGTGCCAGCAGCTTAGTGTGGACAGGGCTTTTTTCACCCCTCCACTTT. The chain carries TRBV7-2 and TRBJ1-6; 8 nucleotides line up with TRBD1. CDR3 length: 16 residues. The germline V gene encodes CDR1 SGHTA and CDR2 FQGNSA. V lost 1 base, J lost 9 bases, and 8 bases stayed unmatched. Looking up the rest from reference TRBV7-2 and TRBJ1-6 gives the full variable domain: GAGVSQSPSNKVTEKGKDVELRCDPISGHTALYWYRQSLGQGLEFLIYFQGNSAPDKSGLPSDRFSAERTGGSVSTLTIQRTQQEDSAVYLCASSLVWTGLFSPLHFGNGTRLTVT.